The present TCR beta chain was sequenced within a study of blood T cell repertoires in COVID-19. Overall study: Whether acute or convalescent, the COVID-19 samples came from the United States, Italy and Spain. Sources were T cells, B-cell-depleted T cells, or PBMCs; the material itself was cDNA or gDNA.

TCRdb's table, derived via immunoSEQ multiplex PCR, lists solely in-frame clones and lacks some. The repertoire includes approximately 120,000 clones, around 76% of them detected once, and approximately 10% sits in the top ten. Sequencing input: peripheral blood. The sequence derives from a human donor in a cohort sampled during active COVID-19.

The CDR3 sequence is CASSLSGGTEQFF. The CDR3 region has the DNA TGTGCCAGCAGCCTAAGCGGGGGGACGGAGCAGTTCTTC. The chain combines TRBV7-6 with TRBJ2-1; 9 positions match TRBD2. Trimming cost V 5 bases and J 10 bases; bases outside gene matches: 6. Germline lookup yields CDR1 SGHVS and CDR2 FNYEAQ. CDR3 length: 13 amino acids.